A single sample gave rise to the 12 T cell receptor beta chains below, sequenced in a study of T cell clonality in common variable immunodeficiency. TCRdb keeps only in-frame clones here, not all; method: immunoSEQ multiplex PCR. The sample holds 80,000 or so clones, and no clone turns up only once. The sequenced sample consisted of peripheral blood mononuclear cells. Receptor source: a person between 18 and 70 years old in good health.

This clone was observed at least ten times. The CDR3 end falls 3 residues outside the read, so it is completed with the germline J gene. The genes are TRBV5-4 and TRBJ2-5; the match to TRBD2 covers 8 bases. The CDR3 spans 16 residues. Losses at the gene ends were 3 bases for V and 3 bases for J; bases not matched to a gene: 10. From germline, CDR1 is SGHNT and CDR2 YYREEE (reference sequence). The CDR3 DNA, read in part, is TGTGCCAGCAGCTCTCGGAAAAAAGCGGGAGAAGAGACC. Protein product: CASSSRKKAGEET. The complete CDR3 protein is CASSSRKKAGEETQYF.

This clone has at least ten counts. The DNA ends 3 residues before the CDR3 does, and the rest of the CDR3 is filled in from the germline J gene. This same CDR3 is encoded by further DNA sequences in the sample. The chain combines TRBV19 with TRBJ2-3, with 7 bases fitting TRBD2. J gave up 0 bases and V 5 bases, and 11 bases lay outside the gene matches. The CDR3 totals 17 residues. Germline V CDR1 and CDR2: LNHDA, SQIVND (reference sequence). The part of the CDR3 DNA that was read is TGTGCCAGTAGTTCTTCCCTAGCGGCCGGTAGCACAGATACG. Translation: CASSSSLAAGSTDT. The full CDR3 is CASSSSLAAGSTDTQYF.

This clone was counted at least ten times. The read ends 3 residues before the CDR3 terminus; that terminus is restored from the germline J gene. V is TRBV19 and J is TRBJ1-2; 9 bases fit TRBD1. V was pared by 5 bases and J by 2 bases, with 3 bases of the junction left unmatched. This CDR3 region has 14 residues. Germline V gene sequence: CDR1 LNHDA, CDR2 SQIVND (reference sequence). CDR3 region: CASSPGQGNYGYTF. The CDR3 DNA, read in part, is TGTGCCAGTAGTCCAGGACAGGGGAACTATGGC.

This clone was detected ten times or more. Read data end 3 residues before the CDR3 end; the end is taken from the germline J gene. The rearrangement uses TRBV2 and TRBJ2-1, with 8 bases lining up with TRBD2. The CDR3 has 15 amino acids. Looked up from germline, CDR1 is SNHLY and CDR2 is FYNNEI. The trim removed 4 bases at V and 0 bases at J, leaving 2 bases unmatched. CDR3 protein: CASSGTSLSYNEQFF. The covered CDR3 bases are TGTGCCAGCAGTGGGACTAGCCTCTCCTACAATGAG.

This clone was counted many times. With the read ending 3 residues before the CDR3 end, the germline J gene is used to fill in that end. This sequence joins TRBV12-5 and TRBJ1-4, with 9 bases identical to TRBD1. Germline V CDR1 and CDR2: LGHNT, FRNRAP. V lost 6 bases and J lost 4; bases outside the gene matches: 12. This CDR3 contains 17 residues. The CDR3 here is CASGFRGQGRYNEKLFF. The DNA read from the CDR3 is TGTGCTAGTGGCTTCCGGGGACAGGGTCGGTATAATGAAAAA. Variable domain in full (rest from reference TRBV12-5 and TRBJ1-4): DARVTQTPRHKVTEMGQEVTMRCQPILGHNTVFWYRQTMMQGLELLAYFRNRAPLDDSGMPKDRFSAEMPDATLATLKIQPSEPRDSAVYFCASGFRGQGRYNEKLFFGSGTQLSVL.

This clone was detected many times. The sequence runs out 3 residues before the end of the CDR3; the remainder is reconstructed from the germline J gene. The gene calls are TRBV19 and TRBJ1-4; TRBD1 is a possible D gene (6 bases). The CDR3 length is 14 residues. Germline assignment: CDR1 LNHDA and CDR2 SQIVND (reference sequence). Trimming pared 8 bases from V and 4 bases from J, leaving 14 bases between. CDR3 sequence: CASGSDRVNEKLFF. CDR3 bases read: TGTGCCAGTGGTTCGGACAGAGTTAATGAAAAA.

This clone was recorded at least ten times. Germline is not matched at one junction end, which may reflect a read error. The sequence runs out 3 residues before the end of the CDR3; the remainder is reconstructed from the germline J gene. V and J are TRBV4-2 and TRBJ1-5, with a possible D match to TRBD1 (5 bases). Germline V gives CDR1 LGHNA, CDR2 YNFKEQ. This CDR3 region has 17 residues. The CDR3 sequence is CASSQGVGGALGQPQHF. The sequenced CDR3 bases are TGCGCCAGCAGCCAAGGTGTAGGAGGGGCCCTGGGTCAGCCC.

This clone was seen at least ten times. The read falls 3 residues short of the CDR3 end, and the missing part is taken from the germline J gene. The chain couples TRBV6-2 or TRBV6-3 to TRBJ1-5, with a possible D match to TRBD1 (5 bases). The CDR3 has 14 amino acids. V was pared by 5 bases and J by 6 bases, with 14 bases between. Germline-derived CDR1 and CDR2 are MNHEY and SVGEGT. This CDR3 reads CASSTEPGSQPQHF. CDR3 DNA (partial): TGTGCCAGCAGTACCGAACCAGGGAGTCAGCCC.

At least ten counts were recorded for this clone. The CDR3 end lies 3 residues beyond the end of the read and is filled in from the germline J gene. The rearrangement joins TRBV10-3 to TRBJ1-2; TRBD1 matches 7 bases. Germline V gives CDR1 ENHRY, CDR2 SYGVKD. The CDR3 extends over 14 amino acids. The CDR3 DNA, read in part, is TGTGCCGCGCTGATTGGAGGGGGCGAAGGAGGC. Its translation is CAALIGGGEGG. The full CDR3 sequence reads CAALIGGGEGGYTF.

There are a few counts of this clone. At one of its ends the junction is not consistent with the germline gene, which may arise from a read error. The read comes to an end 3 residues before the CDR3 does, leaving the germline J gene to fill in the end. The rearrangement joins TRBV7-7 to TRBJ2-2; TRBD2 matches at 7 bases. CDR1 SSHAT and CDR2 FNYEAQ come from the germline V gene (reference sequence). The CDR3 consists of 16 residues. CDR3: CASSPSSGRNTGELFF. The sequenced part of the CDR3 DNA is TGTGCTAGCAGCCCCTCTAGCGGAAGGAACACCGGGGAG.

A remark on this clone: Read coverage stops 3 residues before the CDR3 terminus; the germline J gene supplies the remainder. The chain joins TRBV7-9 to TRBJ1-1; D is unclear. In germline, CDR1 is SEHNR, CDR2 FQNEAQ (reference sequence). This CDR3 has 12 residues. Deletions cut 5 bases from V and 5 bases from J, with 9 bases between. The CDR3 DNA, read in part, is TGTGCCAGCAGCCCCCGCGGGACTGAA. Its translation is CASSPRGTE. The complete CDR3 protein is CASSPRGTEAFF.

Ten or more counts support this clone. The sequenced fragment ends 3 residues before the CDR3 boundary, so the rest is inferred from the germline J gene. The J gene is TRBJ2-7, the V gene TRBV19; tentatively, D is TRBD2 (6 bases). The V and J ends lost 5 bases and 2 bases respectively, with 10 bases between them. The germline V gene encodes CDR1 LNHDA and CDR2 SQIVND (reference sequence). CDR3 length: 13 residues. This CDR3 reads CASSGGSTYEQYF. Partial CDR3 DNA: TGTGCCAGTAGTGGGGGGAGTACCTACGAG. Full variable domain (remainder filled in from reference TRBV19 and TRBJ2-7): DGGITQSPKYLFRKEGQNVTLSCEQNLNHDAMYWYRQDPGQGLRLIYYSQIVNDFQKGDIAEGYSVSREKKESFPLTVTSAQKNPTAFYLCASSGGSTYEQYFGPGTRLTVT.